The rows below give T cell receptor beta chains drawn from one sample of a study of shared clonotypes between healthy human individuals. Sequencing used immunoSEQ multiplex PCR; TCRdb keeps in-frame clones, though not all of them. The sample consists of roughly 480,000 clones, approximately 79% of them appearing once. Sequencing was performed on PBMCs. These receptors originate from a woman between 40 and 50 years old in good health. Some clones in this sample may be carry-over from other donors' samples. The CDR3 runs from the conserved cysteine through the conserved F or W. The D gene is left open where the match is weak.

d_call j_call v_call cdr3_aa
NA TRBJ1-4 TRBV7-9 CASSREGKPNEKLFF
TRBD1 TRBJ2-7 TRBV30 CAWVRDRPYEQYF
NA TRBJ1-1 TRBV29-1 CSAFIGAPEAFF
NA TRBJ2-6 TRBV4-1 CASSQDRVDSPGANVLTF
NA TRBJ1-4 TRBV30 CAWSSRSGEKLFF
NA TRBJ2-7 TRBV7-2 CASSYDWAYEQYF
TRBD2 TRBJ2-5 TRBV11-2 CASGRGPQETQYF
TRBD2 NA TRBV7-2 CASSLRGAYEQYF
TRBD2 TRBJ2-7 TRBV2 CASTKQVLRSSGAGGYEQYF
TRBD1 TRBJ2-7 TRBV5-1 CASSTVPTGVEQYF
TRBD2 TRBJ2-3 TRBV7-9 CASSLTPGLADTDTQYF
NA TRBJ1-1 TRBV7-9 CASSLSGNTEAFF